Listed below are T cell receptor beta chains from one sample, sequenced in a study of cytomegalovirus exposure and HLA in healthy donors. TCRdb's copy holds only in-frame clones and misses some; the assay was immunoSEQ multiplex PCR. The sample carries over 95,000 clones, roughly 80% recorded once. Sequencing was carried out using PBMCs. These receptors came from a female donor in good health and CMV-seronegative. Each CDR3 is given with its conserved first and last residue. Each record gives: V gene, D gene, J gene, CDR3 protein, CDR3 DNA. A D gene is named only where the DNA matches it firmly.

>TRBV27|NA|TRBJ2-5
CASSPTPQETQYF
TGTGCCAGCAGTCCTACCCCCCAAGAGACCCAGTACTTC
>TRBV10-3|NA|TRBJ1-2
CAISGQVIYGYTF
TGTGCCATCAGTGGCCAGGTGATCTATGGCTACACCTTC
>TRBV19|NA|TRBJ2-2
CASSPHLETNTGELFF
TGTGCCAGTAGTCCTCATTTGGAGACGAACACCGGGGAGCTGTTTTTT
>TRBV5-4|TRBD1|TRBJ1-2
CASSYESGTGFSSYTF
TGTGCCAGCAGCTACGAATCCGGGACAGGGTTTAGTAGCTACACCTTC
>TRBV7-2|NA|TRBJ1-6
CASSPRQRSPLHF
TGTGCCAGCAGCCCCCGACAGAGATCACCCCTCCACTTT
>TRBV5-5|NA|TRBJ1-1
CASSLAQALEAFF
TGTGCCAGCAGCTTGGCCCAGGCCCTTGAAGCTTTCTTT
>TRBV5-1|TRBD1|TRBJ2-5
CASSLGQGVKETQYF
TGCGCCAGCAGCTTGGGACAGGGGGTAAAAGAGACCCAGTACTTC
>TRBV10-3|NA|TRBJ2-1
CAISGNWGRETRDEQFF
TGTGCCATCAGTGGGAACTGGGGGCGGGAGACTAGAGATGAGCAGTTCTTC
>TRBV4-1|TRBD2|TRBJ2-3
CASSQVRSGGDTQYF
TGCGCCAGCAGCCAAGTTAGAAGCGGGGGAGATACGCAGTATTTT
>TRBV11-2|NA|TRBJ1-1
CASSLEVGEAFF
TGTGCCAGCAGCTTAGAAGTCGGTGAAGCTTTCTTT
>TRBV6-5|TRBD1|TRBJ2-7
CASSYGTGTGTYEQYF
TGTGCCAGCAGTTACGGGACCGGGACAGGGACCTACGAGCAGTACTTC
>TRBV7-2|NA|TRBJ2-3
CASSLYRWDTQYF
TGTGCCAGCAGCTTATACAGGTGGGATACGCAGTATTTT
>TRBV27|NA|TRBJ1-2
CASSSAGANYGYTF
TGTGCCAGCAGTTCAGCGGGGGCTAACTATGGCTACACCTTC
>TRBV5-6|TRBD1|TRBJ1-4
CASSLAGQGTEKLFF
TGTGCCAGCAGCTTGGCGGGACAGGGCACCGAAAAACTGTTTTTT
>TRBV11-2|NA|TRBJ1-3
CASSLGVYGNTIYF
TGTGCCAGCAGCTTAGGCGTTTACGGAAACACCATATATTTT
>TRBV19|NA|TRBJ1-2
CASSPDRRQPYGYTF
TGTGCCAGTAGTCCCGATCGGCGACAGCCCTATGGCTACACCTTC
>TRBV5-1|NA|TRBJ2-3
CASSLPEGATQYF
TGCGCCAGCAGCTTGCCCGAAGGGGCCACGCAGTATTTT
>TRBV18|NA|TRBJ2-5
CASSPTSLLETQYF
TGTGCCAGCTCACCAACTAGCCTGCTGGAGACCCAGTACTTC